Each of the 26 T cell receptor beta chains below was sequenced from the same sample in a study of beta chain features in type 1 diabetes. No antigen has been assigned to these receptors. Study-level results: Moderate yet significant TCRB CDR3 shortening was seen in Type 1 diabetes patients in all four CD4+ subsets.

Reverse transcribing all isolated RNA meant expressed TCRB transcripts were sequenced. Clones were sequenced by immunoSEQ multiplex PCR, and TCRdb holds only the in-frame ones, with some missing. The sample consists of 600,000 to 700,000 clones, around an eighth of them appearing once. The sample was naive CD4+ T cells from blood. The receptors shown here come from a man aged 25-40 years with type 1 diabetes.

Details on this clone: Within the sample, other DNA sequences also encode this same CDR3. The chain carries TRBV6-5 and TRBJ2-5; tentatively, D is TRBD1 (5 bases). V lost 8 bases and J 3 bases, leaving 7 bases between the germline ends. CDR1 and CDR2 (germline): MNHEY, SVGAGI. The CDR3 has 11 amino acids. CDR3 sequence: CASGHKETQYF. The CDR3 nucleotides read TGTGCCAGCGGACACAAAGAGACCCAGTACTTC.

The chain couples TRBV7-6 to TRBJ1-6; a possible D gene is TRBD1 (5 bases). Germline V lookup: CDR1 SGHVS, CDR2 FNYEAQ. V was cut by 5 bases and J by 5 bases, with 13 bases left in between. The CDR3 runs 15 residues. The chain's CDR3 is CASSLQGGDNSPLHF. CDR3 sequence (DNA): TGTGCCAGCAGCCTTCAGGGTGGAGATAATTCACCCCTCCACTTT.

The chain uses TRBV18 and TRBJ2-3; D is undetermined. Per the germline V gene, CDR1 is KGHSH and CDR2 is LQKENI. With 2 bases removed from V and 4 bases from J, the gap between germline ends came to 7 bases. The CDR3 has 13 residues. The CDR3 DNA sequence: TGTGCCAGCTCACCAAGTGTCCCAGATACGCAGTATTTT. Its translation is CASSPSVPDTQYF.

This CDR3 reads CASSRQGNYGYTF. The CDR3 DNA reads as TGTGCCAGCAGTAGACAGGGGAACTATGGCTACACCTTC. The rearrangement links TRBV28 to TRBJ1-2, with 8 bases that match TRBD1. Germline trimming cut 5 bases from V and 2 bases from J; bases unmatched to any gene: 1. This CDR3 spans 13 amino acids. Germline values: CDR1 MDHEN, CDR2 SYDVKM.

This clone was picked up a small number of times. This chain links TRBV19 with TRBJ2-2; D not certain. The CDR3 extends over 14 amino acids. V was clipped by 5 bases and J by 1 base, with 8 bases between them. Germline CDR1 is LNHDA and CDR2 is SQIVND (reference sequence). The CDR3 nucleotides are TGTGCCAGTAGTCTCCTTCTGAACACCGGGGAGCTGTTTTTT. It encodes CASSLLLNTGELFF.

This CDR3 reads CAISTAENEQFF. The CDR3 DNA follows: TGTGCCATCAGCACCGCGGAAAATGAGCAGTTCTTC. The chain carries TRBV10-3 and TRBJ2-1; D is undetermined. The CDR3 is 12 amino acids. Germline V gene sequence: CDR1 ENHRY, CDR2 SYGVKD. V was cut by 6 bases and J by 7 bases, with 10 bases left in between.

This clone was observed a few times. The rearrangement joins TRBV19 to TRBJ2-7; D gene unclear. Germline assignment: CDR1 LNHDA and CDR2 SQIVND (reference sequence). CDR3 size: 12 residues. Trimming took off 8 bases at V and 2 bases at J, with 10 bases between the two ends. CDR3 amino acids: CASAIQPYEQYF. The CDR3 DNA reads as TGTGCCAGTGCTATTCAGCCCTACGAGCAGTACTTC.

The V and J genes are TRBV11-2 and TRBJ2-7, with 9 bases that match TRBD2. CDR3 length equals 18 residues. Germline CDR1 SGHAT, CDR2 FQNNGV. V was clipped by 4 bases and J by 5 bases; unmatched bases: 18. The CDR3 DNA is TGTGCCAGCAGCTCACTAAGCCGCTCCCGGCGGGGGGGCAACGAGCAGTACTTC. This encodes CASSSLSRSRRGGNEQYF.

The rearrangement links TRBV10-3 to TRBJ2-7, with TRBD2 identical over 12 bases. The CDR3 runs 14 residues. The J segment lost 5 bases and the V segment lost 2 bases, leaving 1 base of the junction unmatched. Per germline, CDR1 ENHRY and CDR2 SYGVKD. CDR3: CAISERTSGDEQYF. The CDR3 DNA reads TGTGCCATCAGTGAGAGGACTAGCGGGGACGAGCAGTACTTC.

V usage is TRBV6-5 and J usage is TRBJ2-5; weak D call: TRBD2 (6 bases). Trimming took off 7 bases at V and 7 bases at J, with 19 bases between the two ends. This CDR3 is built from 14 residues. Looked up from germline, CDR1 is MNHEY and CDR2 is SVGAGI. The CDR3 spells CASNGGNLRATQYF. The CDR3 coding sequence is TGTGCCAGCAATGGGGGGAACCTGAGAGCGACCCAGTACTTC.

This clone was detected only a few times. The V call is TRBV5-1, the J call TRBJ2-3; no firm D call. Germline CDR1 SGHRS, CDR2 YFSETQ. Trimming stripped 2 bases from V and 6 bases from J, with 4 bases between. This CDR3 spans 11 amino acids. Here the CDR3 DNA reads TGCGCCAGCAGCTTTGACGATACGCAGTATTTT. Protein sequence: CASSFDDTQYF.

A few counts support this clone. The chain joins TRBV7-6 to TRBJ1-2; 7 nucleotides agree with TRBD1. CDR3 length equals 18 residues. Unmatched junction bases numbered 15, after V lost 4 bases and J lost 1 base. CDR1 and CDR2 (germline): SGHVS, FNYEAQ. The DNA of the CDR3 is TGTGCCAGCAGCTATACCACCGGGACAGCGATTCTTAACTATGGCTACACCTTC. Residues: CASSYTTGTAILNYGYTF.

V is TRBV7-9 and J is TRBJ1-2, with D unclear. V lost 1 base, J lost 8 bases, and 8 bases lay in between. The CDR3 runs to 12 residues. Germline CDR1 SEHNR, CDR2 FQNEAQ (reference sequence). CDR3 amino acids: CASSLGGGGYTF. Written as DNA, the CDR3 is TGTGCCAGCAGCTTAGGGGGAGGAGGCTACACCTTC.

This chain connects TRBV10-3 to TRBJ1-6; TRBD1 is a possible D gene (5 bases). V lost 0 bases and J lost 8, with 14 bases in between. CDR1 and CDR2 from the germline V gene are ENHRY and SYGVKD. This CDR3 contains 16 residues. The CDR3 sequence: CAISESAGGTDSPLHF. The DNA for the CDR3 is TGTGCCATCAGTGAGTCGGCGGGCGGGACGGATTCACCCCTCCACTTT.

Only a few counts were recorded for this clone. CDR3 nucleotide sequence: TGTGCCAGCAGTGAGGGAGGGCTAGCGGAATACAATGAGCAGTTCTTC. This translates into CASSEGGLAEYNEQFF. The V gene is TRBV25-1, the J gene TRBJ2-1; TRBD2 agrees at 7 bases. Losses at the gene ends were 3 bases for V and 4 bases for J; bases not matched to a gene: 9. CDR3 size: 16 residues. Per the germline V gene, CDR1 is MGHDK and CDR2 is SYGVNS.

This clone has a handful of counts. The chain recombines TRBV6-6 with TRBJ1-1, with a possible D match to TRBD1 (6 bases). Germline lookup yields CDR1 MNHNY and CDR2 SVGAGI (reference sequence). Trimming left V 4 bases short and J 4 bases short, with 10 bases between. The CDR3 runs to 13 residues. The DNA for the CDR3 is TGTGCCAGCAGTTCGGACAGTTTCACTGAAGCTTTCTTT. Its protein is CASSSDSFTEAFF.

This chain links TRBV6-5 with TRBJ1-2; D not resolved. Germline assignment: CDR1 MNHEY and CDR2 SVGAGI. Trimming stripped 2 bases from V and 8 bases from J, with 12 bases between. The CDR3 is made up of 13 amino acids. This CDR3 is CASSYLGSQGYTF. The CDR3 region has the DNA TGTGCCAGCAGTTACCTGGGATCGCAGGGCTACACCTTC.

This clone has only a few counts. This chain uses TRBV30 with TRBJ1-2; D is unclear. Germline CDR1 GTSNPN, CDR2 SVGIG (reference sequence). This CDR3 has 14 amino acids. The V gene lost 0 bases and the J gene lost 4 bases, with 12 bases spanning the gap. The CDR3, as DNA: TGTGCCTGGAGTGTAGCCCCCAATTCCTATGGCTACACCTTC. Protein: CAWSVAPNSYGYTF.

The V and J genes are TRBV28 and TRBJ2-3; 11 positions agree with TRBD2. Germline V gene sequence: CDR1 MDHEN, CDR2 SYDVKM. J was trimmed by 14 bases and V by 6 bases; bases with no gene match: 13. The CDR3 has 14 residues. CDR3: CASRRVASGGSMYF. The CDR3 bases are TGTGCCAGCAGGAGGGTGGCTAGCGGGGGGTCCATGTATTTT.

V gene TRBV19 combines with J gene TRBJ1-6; the match to TRBD1 covers 7 bases. J lost 5 bases, V lost 7 bases, and 2 bases had no gene match. Germline CDR1 is LNHDA and CDR2 is SQIVND (reference sequence). The CDR3 extends over 13 amino acids. CDR3 coding DNA: TGTGCCAGTAATGACAGGGATAATTCACCCCTCCACTTT. It translates to CASNDRDNSPLHF.

This clone has just a few counts. The chain links TRBV28 to TRBJ2-1, with D unresolved. V shed 7 bases and J shed 6 bases, with 16 bases lying between them. The CDR3 sequence is 14 residues long. The germline CDR1 and CDR2 sequences are MDHEN and SYDVKM. The DNA for the CDR3 is TGTGCCAGCACCTTAGGGATATCGTCCAATGAGCAGTTCTTC. The encoded protein is CASTLGISSNEQFF.

A few counts support this clone. This rearrangement joins TRBV6-6 to TRBJ1-1; a weak D match, TRBD1 (6 bases). V was shortened by 4 bases and J by 3 bases, with 15 bases between the two germline ends. There are 15 residues in the CDR3. Germline values: CDR1 MNHNY, CDR2 SVGAGI (reference sequence). CDR3 coding DNA: TGTGCCAGCAGTTTTACAGGGCGTTCTTACACTGAAGCTTTCTTT. As protein: CASSFTGRSYTEAFF.

This clone was observed a few times. The chain carries TRBV4-1 and TRBJ2-1; 7 bases agree with TRBD2. The V gene end was trimmed by 0 bases and the J gene end by 6 bases; junction bases not matched to a gene: 2. This CDR3 region has 14 residues. Per germline, CDR1 MGHRA and CDR2 YSYEKL. The CDR3 reads CASSQEPGGNEQFF. The CDR3 nucleotides are TGCGCCAGCAGCCAAGAACCGGGAGGCAATGAGCAGTTCTTC.

The table lists this clone with a few counts. The chain joins TRBV7-8 to TRBJ2-2, with 9 bases that match TRBD2. Per the germline V gene, CDR1 is SGHVS and CDR2 is FQNEAQ. The CDR3 sequence is 16 residues long. V lost 2 bases to trimming and J lost 8 bases; unmatched junction nucleotides: 9. The CDR3 DNA follows: TGTGCCAGCAGCTTAAGGCTAGCGGGGATGGTGGGGGAGCTGTTTTTT. Translated, it gives CASSLRLAGMVGELFF.

Only a few counts were recorded for this clone. The chain has TRBV4-3 and TRBJ2-3, with D perhaps matching TRBD1 or TRBD2 (5 bases each). Trimming pared 3 bases from V and 2 bases from J, leaving 9 bases between. The germline V gene encodes CDR1 LGHNA and CDR2 YSLEER. The CDR3 sequence is 14 residues long. The CDR3 loop is CASSQGRYTDTQYF. CDR3 coding DNA: TGCGCCAGCAGCCAGGGACGATACACAGATACGCAGTATTTT.

This clone was seen a few times. The genes are TRBV19 and TRBJ2-3; D is possibly TRBD1 (6 bases). Germline loops: CDR1 LNHDA, CDR2 SQIVND (reference sequence). This CDR3 spans 15 amino acids. Trimming shortened V by 1 base and J by 4 bases, and 12 bases separated the two germline ends. CDR3 DNA: TGTGCCAGTAGTATAGGGCAGGGGTTCGCAGATACGCAGTATTTT. Translation: CASSIGQGFADTQYF. The full variable domain, its missing parts supplied by reference TRBV19 and TRBJ2-3, is DGGITQSPKYLFRKEGQNVTLSCEQNLNHDAMYWYRQDPGQGLRLIYYSQIVNDFQKGDIAEGYSVSREKKESFPLTVTSAQKNPTAFYLCASSIGQGFADTQYFGPGTRLTVL.